The sequence of this T cell receptor beta chain was determined in a study of cytomegalovirus exposure and HLA in healthy donors. The ends were cut back, 6 bases at V and 0 bases at J, with 16 bases in the middle. The CDR3 covers 16 residues. Germline CDR1 reads SGHTA; CDR2 reads FQGNSA. The PCR employed 60 Vbeta primers together with 13 Jbeta primers. Here immunoSEQ multiplex PCR was the method, and the copy in TCRdb shows in-frame clones only, minus some. This sample carries 90,000 to 120,000 clones, roughly 70% of them seen once, and the ten largest clones take roughly 15%. This receptor was obtained from a woman aged 40-49 years in good health and CMV-seropositive. V is TRBV7-2 and J is TRBJ2-3, with a weak D call TRBD1 (6 bases). The sequenced sample consisted of PBMCs. CDR3 DNA: TGTGCCAGCAGTTCTAACTGGGACATAAGCACAGATACGCAGTATTTT. Its protein is CASSSNWDISTDTQYF.